This T cell receptor (beta chain) was captured by sequencing in a study of shared clonotypes between healthy human individuals. CDR1 is SEHNR, CDR2 FQNEAQ, per germline (reference sequence). The CDR3 sequence is 12 residues long. The assay was immunoSEQ multiplex PCR, and TCRdb's table has in-frame clones only and misses some. The profile shows about 1.1 million clones, about four fifths of them singletons. This clone has only a few counts. The target antigen is unknown. Compared with germline, one end of the junction differs, possibly owing to a read error. Study findings and constraints: Of the naive CD4 clonotypes, about 5% were shared across four donors.

V is TRBV7-9 and J is TRBJ2-7; no definite D call. The clonotype was recovered from a man aged 18 to 30 in good health. Some clones in this sample may be carry-over from other donors' samples. Sequencing input: memory CD4+ T cells from PBMCs. Subset given: CD45RA-negative fraction. This chain's CDR3 is CASSVAPGEQYF. Written as DNA, the CDR3 is TGTGCCAGCAGCGTAGCCCCTGGGGAGCAGTACTTC.